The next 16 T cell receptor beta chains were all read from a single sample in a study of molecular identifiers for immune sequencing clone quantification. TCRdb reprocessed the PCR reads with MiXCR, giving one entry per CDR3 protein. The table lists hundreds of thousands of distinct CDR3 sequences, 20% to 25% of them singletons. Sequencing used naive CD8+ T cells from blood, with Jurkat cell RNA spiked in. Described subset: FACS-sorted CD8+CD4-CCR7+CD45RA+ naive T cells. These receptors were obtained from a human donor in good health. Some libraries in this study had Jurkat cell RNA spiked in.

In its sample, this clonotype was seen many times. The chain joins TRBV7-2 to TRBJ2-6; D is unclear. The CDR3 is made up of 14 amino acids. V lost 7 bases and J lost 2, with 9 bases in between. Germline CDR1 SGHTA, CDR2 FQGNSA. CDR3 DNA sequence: TGTGCCAGCAAAGACTTTACTGGGGCCAACGTCCTGACTTTC. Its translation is CASKDFTGANVLTF. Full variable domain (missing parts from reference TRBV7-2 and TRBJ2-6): GAGVSQSPSNKVTEKGKDVELRCDPISGHTALYWYRQSLGQGLEFLIYFQGNSAPDKSGLPSDRFSAERTGGSVSTLTIQRTQQEDSAVYLCASKDFTGANVLTFGAGSRLTVL.

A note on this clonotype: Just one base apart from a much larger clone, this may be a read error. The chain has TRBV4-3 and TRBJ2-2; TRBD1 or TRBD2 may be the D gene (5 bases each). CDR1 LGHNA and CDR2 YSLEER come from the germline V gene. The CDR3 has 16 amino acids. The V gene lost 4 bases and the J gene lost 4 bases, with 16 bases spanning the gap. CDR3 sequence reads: CASSRGRWGSTGELFF. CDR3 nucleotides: TGCGCCAGCAGCCGAGGTCGTTGGGGGTCCACCGGGGAGCTGTTTTTT.

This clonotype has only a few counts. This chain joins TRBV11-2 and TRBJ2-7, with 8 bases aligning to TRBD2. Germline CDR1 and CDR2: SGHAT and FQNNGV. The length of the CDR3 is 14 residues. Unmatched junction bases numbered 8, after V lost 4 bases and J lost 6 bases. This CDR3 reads CASSSGGGAVEQYF. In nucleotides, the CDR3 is TGTGCCAGCAGCTCGGGGGGGGGGGCAGTCGAGCAGTACTTC.

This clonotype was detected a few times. CDR3 in DNA: TGCGCCAGCAGCTGGTGGACAGAGAACACTGAAGCTTTCTTT. This sequence encodes CASSWWTENTEAFF. V is TRBV5-1 and J is TRBJ1-1, with a weak D call TRBD1 (6 bases). This CDR3 region has 14 residues. The germline gives CDR1 SGHRS, CDR2 YFSETQ. V lost 3 bases to trimming and J lost 1 base, with 10 bases between them.

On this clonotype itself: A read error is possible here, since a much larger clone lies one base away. In DNA, the CDR3 is TGCAGCGCCATAGCGGGAGGGCCCAGCGAGCAGTTCTTC. It encodes CSAIAGGPSEQFF. This sequence joins TRBV29-1 and TRBJ2-1, with TRBD2 matching 11 bases. The CDR3 length is 13 residues. The ends lost 7 bases at V and 10 bases at J; junction bases unmatched: 9. From germline, CDR1 is SQVTM and CDR2 ANQGSEA.

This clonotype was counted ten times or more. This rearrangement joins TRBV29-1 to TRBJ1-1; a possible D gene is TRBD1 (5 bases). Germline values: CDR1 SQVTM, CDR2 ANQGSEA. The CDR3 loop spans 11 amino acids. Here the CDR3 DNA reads TGCAGTGGGGGTATGAACACTGAAGCTTTCTTT. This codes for CSGGMNTEAFF.

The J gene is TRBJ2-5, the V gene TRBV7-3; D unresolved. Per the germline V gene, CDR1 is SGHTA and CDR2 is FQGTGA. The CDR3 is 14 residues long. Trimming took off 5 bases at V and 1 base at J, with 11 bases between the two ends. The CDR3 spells CASSPSASQETQYF. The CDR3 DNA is TGTGCCAGCAGCCCATCTGCATCCCAAGAGACCCAGTACTTC. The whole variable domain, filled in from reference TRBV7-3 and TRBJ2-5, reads GAGVSQTPSNKVTEKGKYVELRCDPISGHTALYWYRQSLGQGPEFLIYFQGTGAADDSGLPNDRFFAVRPEGSVSTLKIQRTERGDSAVYLCASSPSASQETQYFGPGTRLLVL.

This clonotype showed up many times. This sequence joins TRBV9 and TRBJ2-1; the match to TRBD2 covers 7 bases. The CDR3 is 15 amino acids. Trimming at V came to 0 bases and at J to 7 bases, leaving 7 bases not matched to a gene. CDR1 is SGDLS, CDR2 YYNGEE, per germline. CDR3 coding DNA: TGTGCCAGCAGCGTAGTTGTGGGGGGGTATAATGAGCAGTTCTTC. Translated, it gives CASSVVVGGYNEQFF.

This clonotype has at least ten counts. CDR3 loop: CASSFTGVDTDTQYF. CDR3 bases: TGTGCCAGCAGTTTTACAGGGGTAGATACAGATACGCAGTATTTT. The rearrangement links TRBV13 to TRBJ2-3, with 7 positions matching TRBD1. V shed 6 bases and J 3 bases; nucleotides not matched to a gene: 9. The V gene's germline CDR1 is PRHDT and CDR2 FYEKMQ (reference sequence). This CDR3 is built from 15 residues.

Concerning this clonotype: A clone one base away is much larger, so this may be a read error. CDR3 in amino acids: CSAKSWLSGANVLTF. For the CDR3, the DNA is TGCAGTGCTAAATCCTGGTTGTCTGGGGCCAACGTCCTGACTTTC. V usage is TRBV20-1 and J usage is TRBJ2-6; D unresolved. The CDR3 runs 15 residues. CDR1 and CDR2 (germline): DFQATT, SNEGSKA (reference sequence). V was pared by 4 bases and J by 1 base, with 11 bases between.

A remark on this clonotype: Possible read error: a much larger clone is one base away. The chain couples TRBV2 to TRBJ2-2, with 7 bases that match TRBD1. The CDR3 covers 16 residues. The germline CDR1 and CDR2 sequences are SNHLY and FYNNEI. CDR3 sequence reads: CTSIDRANANTGELFF. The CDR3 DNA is TGTACCAGCATAGACAGGGCAAATGCGAACACCGGGGAGCTGTTTTTT.

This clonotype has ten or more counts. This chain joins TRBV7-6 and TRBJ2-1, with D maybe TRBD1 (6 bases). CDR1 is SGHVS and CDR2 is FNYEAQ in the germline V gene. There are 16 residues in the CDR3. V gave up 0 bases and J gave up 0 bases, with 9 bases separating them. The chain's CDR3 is CASSLAGAPSYNEQFF. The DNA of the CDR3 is TGTGCCAGCAGCTTAGCGGGGGCTCCCTCCTACAATGAGCAGTTCTTC. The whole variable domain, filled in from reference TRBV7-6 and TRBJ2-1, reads GAGVSQSPRYKVTKRGQDVALRCDPISGHVSLYWYRQALGQGPEFLTYFNYEAQQDKSGLPNDRFSAERPEGSISTLTIQRTEQRDSAMYRCASSLAGAPSYNEQFFGPGTRLTVL.

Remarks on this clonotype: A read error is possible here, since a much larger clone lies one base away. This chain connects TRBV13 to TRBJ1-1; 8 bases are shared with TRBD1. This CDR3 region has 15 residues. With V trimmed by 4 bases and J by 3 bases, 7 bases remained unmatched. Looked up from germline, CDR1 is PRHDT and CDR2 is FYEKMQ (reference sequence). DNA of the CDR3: TGTGCCAGCAGCTCTTCAGGGGGCAGGGACACTGAAGCTTTCTTT. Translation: CASSSSGGRDTEAFF.

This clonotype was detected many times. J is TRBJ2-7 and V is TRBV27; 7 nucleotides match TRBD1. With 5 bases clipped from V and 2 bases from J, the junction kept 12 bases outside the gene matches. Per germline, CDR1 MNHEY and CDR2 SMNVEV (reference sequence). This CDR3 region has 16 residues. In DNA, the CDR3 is TGTGCCAGCAGTCTTTCAGGGGGTGGGGTGACCTACGAGCAGTACTTC. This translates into CASSLSGGGVTYEQYF.

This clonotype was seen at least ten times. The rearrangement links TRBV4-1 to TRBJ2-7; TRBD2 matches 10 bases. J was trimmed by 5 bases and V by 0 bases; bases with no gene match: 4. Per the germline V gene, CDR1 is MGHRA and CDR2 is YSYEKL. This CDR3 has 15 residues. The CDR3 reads CASSQEGTSDHEQYF. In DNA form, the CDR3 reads TGCGCCAGCAGCCAAGAAGGGACTAGCGATCACGAGCAGTACTTC.

The DNA of the CDR3 is TGTGCCAGCAGTTTAGGGGGGCCTAACTATGGCTACACCTTC. Protein: CASSLGGPNYGYTF. This chain uses TRBV27 with TRBJ1-2; a weak D match, TRBD1 (6 bases). This CDR3 has 14 residues. The V end was cut by 2 bases, the J end by 0 bases, with 7 bases between. The V gene's germline CDR1 is MNHEY and CDR2 SMNVEV (reference sequence).